The next 14 T cell receptor beta chains were all read from a single sample in a study of spatial heterogeneity in lung cancer. TCRdb analysed the 5' RACE reads with MiXCR anew, one entry per CDR3 protein. The table lists 100,000 to 110,000 distinct CDR3 sequences, 4.4% of them singletons. The study's findings and limits: Expanded alpha and beta TCR counts within tumors tracked tumor mutation counts.

Specified time point: sample taken at primary tumor resection. These receptors are not linked to any known antigen. The sequenced sample was lung tumor tissue, obtained at surgery. All receptors come from a male donor with early-stage non-small cell lung cancer.

This clonotype was detected many times. V is TRBV2 and J is TRBJ1-4; perhaps TRBD1 as D (5 bases). The length of the CDR3 is 11 residues. Germline lookup yields CDR1 SNHLY and CDR2 FYNNEI. Trimming took off 10 bases at V and 7 bases at J, with 10 bases between the two ends. Here the CDR3 DNA reads TGTGCCAAAGGGACGGCTGAAAAACTGTTTTTT. Protein: CAKGTAEKLFF.

This rearrangement joins TRBV7-2 to TRBJ2-2; D is perhaps TRBD2 (5 bases). CDR3 size: 15 residues. The V end was cut by 6 bases, the J end by 3 bases, with 14 bases between. Germline V gene data show CDR1 as SGHTA and CDR2 as FQGNSA. The CDR3 spells CASSLTRAYTGELFF. CDR3 nucleotide sequence: TGTGCCAGCAGTTTAACGCGGGCCTACACCGGGGAGCTGTTTTTT.

This clonotype was detected only a few times. The chain carries TRBV6-1 and TRBJ1-1; possibly TRBD1 for D (6 bases). This CDR3 has 13 amino acids. V was shortened by 6 bases and J by 5 bases, with 13 bases between the two germline ends. CDR1 MNHNS and CDR2 SASEGT come from the germline V gene. This CDR3 reads CASRPSGQTEAFF. The CDR3 DNA sequence: TGTGCCAGCAGACCTTCAGGACAGACTGAAGCTTTCTTT.

Ten or more counts support this clonotype. The J gene is TRBJ2-7, the V gene TRBV28, with D maybe TRBD2 (6 bases). Germline-derived CDR1 and CDR2 are MDHEN and SYDVKM. Trimming removed 7 bases at V and 0 bases at J, with 16 bases between. The CDR3 contains 15 residues. CDR3 region: CASNRPGTGSYEQYF. Written as DNA, the CDR3 is TGTGCCAGCAACCGACCCGGGACTGGCTCCTACGAGCAGTACTTC.

This clonotype showed up many times. The chain recombines TRBV24-1 with TRBJ1-5; perhaps TRBD1 as D (5 bases). Trimming took off 11 bases at V and 6 bases at J, with 16 bases between the two ends. The CDR3 consists of 13 residues. Germline assignment: CDR1 KGHDR and CDR2 SFDVKD. The chain's CDR3 is CASAGTAGQPQHF. For the CDR3, the DNA is TGTGCCAGCGCCGGGACGGCAGGTCAGCCCCAGCATTTT.

At least ten counts were recorded for this clonotype. J is TRBJ2-1 and V is TRBV18, with a possible D match to TRBD2 (5 bases). Trimming pared 6 bases from V and 3 bases from J, leaving 15 bases between. Germline lookup yields CDR1 KGHSH and CDR2 LQKENI. This CDR3 region has 15 residues. This CDR3 reads CASSPERTLYNEQFF. In nucleotides, the CDR3 is TGTGCCAGCTCTCCCGAGCGGACCCTCTACAATGAGCAGTTCTTC.

In this sample, this clonotype turned up a few times. The chain couples TRBV18 to TRBJ2-3, with D perhaps matching TRBD2 (5 bases). The CDR3 spans 13 residues. Between the trimmed V and J ends, which lost 3 bases and 6 bases, there was a span of 10 bases. CDR1 and CDR2 from the germline V gene are KGHSH and LQKENI. CDR3 loop: CASSPPGGDTQYF. The CDR3 nucleotides read TGTGCCAGCTCACCCCCGGGCGGGGATACGCAGTATTTT.

This clonotype has a count of ten or more. The chain recombines TRBV28 with TRBJ2-7; 9 bases are shared with TRBD1. Germline CDR1 and CDR2: MDHEN and SYDVKM. This CDR3 has 14 residues. J was trimmed by 0 bases and V by 6 bases; bases with no gene match: 3. The CDR3 reads CASRDRGSSYEQYF. In DNA, the CDR3 is TGTGCCAGCAGAGACAGGGGGTCCTCCTACGAGCAGTACTTC.

This clonotype was seen ten or more times. This chain connects TRBV20-1 to TRBJ2-3; D is undetermined. Deletions cut 5 bases from V and 1 base from J, with 1 base between. Germline loops: CDR1 DFQATT, CDR2 SNEGSKA (reference sequence). The CDR3 contains 10 residues. The CDR3 reads CSAGTDTQYF. Written as DNA, the CDR3 is TGCAGTGCTGGCACAGATACGCAGTATTTT.

This clonotype was recorded many times. The CDR3 bases are TGCGCCAGCAGCCCCGGACCTCTTGGGGTTCGGGTGAGGAATGAGCAGTTCTTC. Protein sequence: CASSPGPLGVRVRNEQFF. The rearrangement joins TRBV4-1 to TRBJ2-1; D is undetermined. The CDR3 is 18 amino acids. Per germline, CDR1 MGHRA and CDR2 YSYEKL. V lost 4 bases and J 7 bases, leaving 26 bases between the germline ends.

This clonotype came up many times. The chain joins TRBV13 to TRBJ2-3; D is perhaps TRBD1 (6 bases). Trimming shortened V by 5 bases and J by 6 bases, and 21 bases separated the two germline ends. The CDR3 runs 16 residues. Germline V CDR1 and CDR2: PRHDT, FYEKMQ (reference sequence). Here the CDR3 DNA reads TGTGCCAGCAGCGCGTTGGGGGCGGCCCTCCGGGATACGCAGTATTTT. Its protein is CASSALGAALRDTQYF.

This clonotype was seen ten or more times. J is TRBJ2-3 and V is TRBV5-1; 9 nucleotides match TRBD1. In germline, CDR1 is SGHRS, CDR2 YFSETQ. The CDR3 runs to 14 residues. V shed 0 bases and J 4 bases; nucleotides not matched to a gene: 0. The CDR3 nucleotides are TGCGCCAGCAGCTTGGGACAGGGGGCAGATACGCAGTATTTT. The encoded protein is CASSLGQGADTQYF.

This clonotype was recorded at least ten times. This sequence joins TRBV20-1 and TRBJ2-1; 13 bases line up with TRBD2. CDR3 length: 17 amino acids. Germline lookup yields CDR1 DFQATT and CDR2 SNEGSKA (reference sequence). With V trimmed by 5 bases and J by 4 bases, 11 bases remained unmatched. The CDR3 reads CSAAPLLAGGGYNEQFF. The DNA for the CDR3 is TGCAGTGCTGCCCCTTTACTAGCGGGAGGGGGATACAATGAGCAGTTCTTC.

This clonotype came up a few times. The chain carries TRBV25-1 and TRBJ1-2; D is undetermined. Germline CDR1 MGHDK, CDR2 SYGVNS. This CDR3 spans 13 amino acids. V shed 3 bases and J shed 8 bases, with 13 bases lying between them. Here the CDR3 DNA reads TGTGCCAGCAGTGATGATACGTTTAGAGGCTACACCTTC. Its translation: CASSDDTFRGYTF.